This TCR beta chain was sequenced during a study of T cell repertoires in cytomegalovirus infection. Study-wide background: Alongside well-studied HLA-B-restricted CMV epitopes, recently identified HLA-C-restricted CMV epitopes were also used. A matching HLA type, together with CMV infection, was signaled by public TCR beta signatures.

TCRdb called the reads again in MiXCR, with one record for every CDR3 protein. The repertoire holds hundreds of thousands of distinct CDR3 sequences, under 35% seen once, with roughly 20% in the top ten. Remarks on this clonotype: Its specificity is not known.

Trimming removed 6 bases at V and 1 base at J, with 12 bases between. The V gene's germline CDR1 is SQVTM and CDR2 ANQGSEA. CDR3 length equals 14 residues. General study results and limits: Summed frequency of public TCR beta families distinguished CMV carriers with the relevant HLA. The study found HLA-C-restricted CMV-specific TCR beta clonotypes dominating the ex vivo response.

This clonotype was sampled from a human donor in good health (CMV status not recorded). Some clones in this sample may be carry-over from other donors' samples. The starting material was cultured PBMCs, obtained from culture after CMV antigen stimulation. The chain is built from TRBV29-1 and TRBJ2-2; a possible D gene is TRBD2 (6 bases). The CDR3 sequence: CSVGSGQNTGELFF. In nucleotides, the CDR3 is TGCAGCGTCGGTAGCGGACAGAACACCGGGGAGCTGTTTTTT.